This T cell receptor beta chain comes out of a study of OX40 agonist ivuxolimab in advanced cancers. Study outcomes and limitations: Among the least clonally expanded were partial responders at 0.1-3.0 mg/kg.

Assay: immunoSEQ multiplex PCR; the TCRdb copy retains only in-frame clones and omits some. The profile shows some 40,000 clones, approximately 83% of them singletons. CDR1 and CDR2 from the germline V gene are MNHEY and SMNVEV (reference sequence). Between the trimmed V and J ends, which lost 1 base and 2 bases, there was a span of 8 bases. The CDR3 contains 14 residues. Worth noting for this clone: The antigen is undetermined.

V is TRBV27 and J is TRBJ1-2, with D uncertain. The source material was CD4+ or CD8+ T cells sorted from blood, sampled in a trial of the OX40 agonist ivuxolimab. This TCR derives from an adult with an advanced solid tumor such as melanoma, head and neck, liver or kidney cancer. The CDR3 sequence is CASSLFGQNYGYTF. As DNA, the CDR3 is TGTGCCAGCAGTTTATTCGGTCAGAACTATGGCTACACCTTC.